The 26 T cell receptor beta chains below come from one sample, sequenced in a study of blood T cell repertoires in COVID-19. This table comes from immunoSEQ multiplex PCR, and its TCRdb copy is limited to in-frame clones, with some not included. The table lists about 110,000 clones, 84% of them singletons. Source material: peripheral blood. These TCRs come from a woman aged 80 or over with active or convalescent COVID-19.

V and J are TRBV28 and TRBJ2-1; TRBD2 aligns across 12 bases. The CDR3 totals 15 residues. Germline V gene sequence: CDR1 MDHEN, CDR2 SYDVKM. The trim removed 3 bases at V and 9 bases at J, leaving 6 bases unmatched. The CDR3 is CASSLTSGSFTEQFF. The DNA of the CDR3 is TGTGCCAGCAGTTTGACTAGCGGGAGTTTCACTGAGCAGTTCTTC.

This clone was counted only a few times. The chain recombines TRBV9 with TRBJ1-1; D is unclear. Germline V gene sequence: CDR1 SGDLS, CDR2 YYNGEE. Trimming cost V 0 bases and J 6 bases, with 9 bases left between them. The CDR3 consists of 13 residues. CDR3 DNA sequence: TGTGCCAGCAGCGTAGGATTCAGCGCTGAAGCTTTCTTT. This encodes CASSVGFSAEAFF.

This chain joins TRBV5-6 and TRBJ2-2, with TRBD2 identical over 7 bases. CDR1 is SGHDT, CDR2 YYEEEE, per germline. This CDR3 is built from 14 residues. The trim removed 7 bases at V and 4 bases at J, leaving 7 bases unmatched. CDR3 nucleotide sequence: TGTGCCAGCGGAGGCGGGAGCACCACCGGGGAGCTGTTTTTT. Amino acids: CASGGGSTTGELFF.

The rearrangement uses TRBV9 and TRBJ2-7, with D tentatively TRBD1 (5 bases). Germline V gene lookup returns CDR1 SGDLS and CDR2 YYNGEE. CDR3 length equals 16 residues. V lost 1 base and J 9 bases, leaving 23 bases between the germline ends. The CDR3 DNA reads TGTGCCAGCAGCGTAAATTCAGGAACCGGATTTCAGGGGCAGTACTTC. Its protein product is CASSVNSGTGFQGQYF.

V usage is TRBV7-9 and J usage is TRBJ2-1; 8 bases are a match to TRBD2. CDR1 and CDR2 from the germline V gene are SEHNR and FQNEAQ (reference sequence). J lost 8 bases, V lost 5 bases, and 5 bases had no gene match. This CDR3 has 13 amino acids. CDR3 bases: TGTGCCAGCAGCCCCCGGGGGGGGCATGAGCAGTTCTTC. Translating it yields CASSPRGGHEQFF.

The V and J genes are TRBV24-1 and TRBJ2-7, with 11 positions matching TRBD1. The germline gives CDR1 KGHDR, CDR2 SFDVKD. The CDR3 extends over 15 amino acids. Trimming at V came to 4 bases and at J to 3 bases, leaving 4 bases not matched to a gene. For the CDR3, the DNA is TGTGCCACCAGTGAGCCGGGACAGGGGGGCTACGAGCAGTACTTC. It codes for CATSEPGQGGYEQYF.

This chain uses TRBV7-9 with TRBJ2-3, with D maybe TRBD1 (5 bases). V was clipped by 1 base and J by 5 bases, with 13 bases between them. Germline V gene sequence: CDR1 SEHNR, CDR2 FQNEAQ (reference sequence). The length of the CDR3 is 15 residues. CDR3 residues: CASSLDAGDRDTQYF. The CDR3 DNA sequence: TGTGCCAGCAGCTTAGATGCCGGCGACAGAGATACGCAGTATTTT.

This clone was seen more than once but under ten times. This CDR3 reads CASSYGQGDEQFF. In DNA form, the CDR3 reads TGCGCCAGCAGCTACGGACAGGGGGACGAGCAGTTCTTC. The chain uses TRBV5-1 and TRBJ2-1, with TRBD1 matching over 10 bases. Looked up from germline, CDR1 is SGHRS and CDR2 is YFSETQ. The CDR3 covers 13 residues. The V segment lost 3 bases and the J segment 10 bases; nucleotides outside the gene matches: 4. The variable domain in full, completed from reference TRBV5-1 and TRBJ2-1, reads KAGVTQTPRYLIKTRGQQVTLSCSPISGHRSVSWYQQTPGQGLQFLFEYFSETQRNKGNFPGRFSGRQFSNSRSEMNVSTLELGDSALYLCASSYGQGDEQFFGPGTRLTVL.

The chain has TRBV18 and TRBJ2-1; 7 bases agree with TRBD2. Germline V gene data show CDR1 as KGHSH and CDR2 as LQKENI. The CDR3 is made up of 15 amino acids. The V segment lost 6 bases and the J segment 0 bases; nucleotides outside the gene matches: 5. In DNA form, the CDR3 reads TGTGCCAGCTCTCCAGGGACTACCTCCTACAATGAGCAGTTCTTC. This codes for CASSPGTTSYNEQFF. The variable domain in full, completed from reference TRBV18 and TRBJ2-1, reads NAGVMQNPRHLVRRRGQEARLRCSPMKGHSHVYWYRQLPEEGLKFMVYLQKENIIDESGMPKERFSAEFPKEGPSILRIQQVVRGDSAAYFCASSPGTTSYNEQFFGPGTRLTVL.

The V gene is TRBV13, the J gene TRBJ2-1, with 11 bases matching TRBD2. This CDR3 comprises 15 residues. From germline, CDR1 is PRHDT and CDR2 FYEKMQ (reference sequence). The ends lost 5 bases at V and 3 bases at J; junction bases unmatched: 3. The CDR3, as DNA: TGTGCCAGCAGCGGGGGGACTAGCGGCTACAATGAGCAGTTCTTC. It encodes CASSGGTSGYNEQFF. The complete variable domain, with remaining parts taken from reference TRBV13 and TRBJ2-1, reads AAGVIQSPRHLIKEKRETATLKCYPIPRHDTVYWYQQGPGQDPQFLISFYEKMQSDKGSIPDRFSAQQFSDYHSELNMSSLELGDSALYFCASSGGTSGYNEQFFGPGTRLTVL.

The chain is built from TRBV30 and TRBJ1-1, with 7 bases identical to TRBD1. The CDR3 is 13 amino acids. Losses at the gene ends were 2 bases for V and 9 bases for J; bases not matched to a gene: 9. Germline V gene data show CDR1 as GTSNPN and CDR2 as SVGIG (reference sequence). The DNA for the CDR3 is TGTGCCTGGAGTATCCGGGACAGCCTTAAAGCTTTCTTT. Translated: CAWSIRDSLKAFF.

The chain uses TRBV6-5 and TRBJ2-7; TRBD2 aligns across 11 bases. J lost 7 bases, V lost 2 bases, and 10 bases had no gene match. The CDR3 length is 16 residues. The V gene's germline CDR1 is MNHEY and CDR2 SVGAGI. CDR3 DNA sequence: TGTGCCAGCAGTTACATATTAGCGGGAGGGCCTGGGGAGCAGTACTTC. Translation: CASSYILAGGPGEQYF.

The chain is built from TRBV9 and TRBJ2-2; TRBD2 matches 8 bases. The CDR3 covers 16 residues. Germline CDR1 and CDR2: SGDLS and YYNGEE. V shed 4 bases, J shed 4 bases, and the junction held 9 bases outside the gene matches. CDR3 bases: TGTGCCAGCAGCCAGGCGGGACTAGGGGTCACCGGGGAGCTGTTTTTT. Translated: CASSQAGLGVTGELFF.

The V gene is TRBV30, the J gene TRBJ1-5; D gene uncertain. Germline values: CDR1 GTSNPN, CDR2 SVGIG (reference sequence). The V end lost 0 bases, the J end lost 2 bases, and 11 bases lay between the germline ends. The CDR3 sequence is 15 residues long. The CDR3 sequence is CAWSVLGPRNQPQHF. The CDR3 DNA is TGTGCCTGGAGTGTACTGGGCCCCCGCAATCAGCCCCAGCATTTT.

This sequence joins TRBV12-3 or TRBV12-4 and TRBJ1-2; unclear D gene. The CDR3 is 12 amino acids. The V end was cut by 6 bases, the J end by 5 bases, with 10 bases between. This CDR3 reads CASSHLRYGYTF. For the CDR3, the DNA is TGTGCCAGCAGCCACCTACGGTATGGCTACACCTTC.

This clone appeared once. The CDR3 spells CASRRAGAGYNEQFF. The CDR3 DNA follows: TGTGCCAGCAGGCGAGCGGGAGCAGGGTACAATGAGCAGTTCTTC. V and J are TRBV2 and TRBJ2-1, with 8 bases matching TRBD2. The CDR3 spans 15 residues. CDR1 is SNHLY and CDR2 is FYNNEI in the germline V gene. V was pared by 6 bases and J by 4 bases, with 8 bases of the junction left unmatched.

The chain employs TRBV4-2 and TRBJ1-4; no reliable D call. Per germline, CDR1 LGHNA and CDR2 YNFKEQ. Trimming removed 1 base at V and 3 bases at J, with 18 bases between. This CDR3 region has 18 residues. The CDR3, as DNA: TGTGCCAGCAGCCAAGGAATAGGGAGCGGTCAGGCTAATGAAAAACTGTTTTTT. This codes for CASSQGIGSGQANEKLFF.

This chain links TRBV18 with TRBJ2-5; D is uncertain. The CDR3 runs 13 residues. The germline V gene has CDR1 KGHSH and CDR2 LQKENI. The V gene lost 6 bases and the J gene lost 2 bases, with 10 bases spanning the gap. For the CDR3, the DNA is TGTGCCAGCTCTTCGCTAGTGCAAGAGACCCAGTACTTC. Its translation is CASSSLVQETQYF.

The CDR3 DNA sequence: TGTGCCAGTAGGCCCCAAGCGGGAGATTCCTACGAGCAGTACTTC. Its protein is CASRPQAGDSYEQYF. The chain joins TRBV19 to TRBJ2-7, with 8 bases that match TRBD2. Germline assignment: CDR1 LNHDA and CDR2 SQIVND (reference sequence). V lost 6 bases, J lost 1 base, and 8 bases stayed unmatched. CDR3 length: 15 residues.

The rearrangement links TRBV4-1 to TRBJ1-2, with D tentatively TRBD1 (5 bases). Trimming removed 0 bases at V and 4 bases at J, with 9 bases between. Germline CDR1 is MGHRA and CDR2 is YSYEKL. This CDR3 is 14 amino acids long. CDR3 protein: CASSQDRDSYGYTF. CDR3 sequence (DNA): TGCGCCAGCAGCCAAGATAGGGACTCCTATGGCTACACCTTC.

This clone has more than one count but fewer than ten. This CDR3 reads CSVVVLSRDTIYF. DNA of the CDR3: TGCAGCGTTGTCGTTTTAAGTCGGGACACCATATATTTT. The rearrangement joins TRBV29-1 to TRBJ1-3, with D uncertain. Germline V gives CDR1 SQVTM, CDR2 ANQGSEA. This CDR3 comprises 13 residues. Trimming pared 4 bases from V and 8 bases from J, leaving 15 bases between. The variable domain in full, completed from reference TRBV29-1 and TRBJ1-3, reads SAVISQKPSRDICQRGTSLTIQCQVDSQVTMMFWYRQQPGQSLTLIATANQGSEATYESGFVIDKFPISRPNLTFSTLTVSNMSPEDSSIYLCSVVVLSRDTIYFGEGSWLTVV.

This clone came up once. The V gene is TRBV6-1, the J gene TRBJ2-1; D gene unclear. Germline V gives CDR1 MNHNS, CDR2 SASEGT. Trimming removed 4 bases at V and 5 bases at J, with 18 bases between. The CDR3 extends over 16 amino acids. CDR3 DNA: TGTGCCAGCAGTGTCTCCTCGCGGATAACAAACAATGAGCAGTTCTTC. Its translation is CASSVSSRITNNEQFF.

The chain uses TRBV30 and TRBJ1-2; the D gene is possibly TRBD1 (5 bases). Germline assignment: CDR1 GTSNPN and CDR2 SVGIG (reference sequence). The V end lost 7 bases, the J end lost 2 bases, and 11 bases lay between the germline ends. This CDR3 contains 12 residues. CDR3 loop: CASSGQNYGYTF. CDR3 bases: TGTGCCTCCTCAGGGCAAAACTATGGCTACACCTTC.

V is TRBV7-9 and J is TRBJ2-3, with a tentative D call TRBD2 (5 bases). V dropped 5 bases and J dropped 6 bases, with 18 bases sitting between them. The CDR3 is 15 amino acids. Germline CDR1 reads SEHNR; CDR2 reads FQNEAQ (reference sequence). The CDR3 here is CASSPTLAAKDTQYF. The CDR3, as DNA: TGTGCCAGCAGCCCGACGCTAGCCGCTAAGGATACGCAGTATTTT.

This clone was found once. The gene calls are TRBV4-2 and TRBJ2-3; TRBD2 aligns across 8 bases. Looked up from germline, CDR1 is LGHNA and CDR2 is YNFKEQ. The CDR3 is 15 amino acids. V was pared by 4 bases and J by 3 bases, with 6 bases of the junction left unmatched. CDR3 nucleotides: TGTGCCAGCAGCCCGCCGGGACTAGTAACAGATACGCAGTATTTT. Translated, it gives CASSPPGLVTDTQYF.

V gene TRBV19 combines with J gene TRBJ2-1; 12 nucleotides line up with TRBD1. Germline V CDR1 and CDR2: LNHDA, SQIVND (reference sequence). There are 14 residues in the CDR3. V dropped 8 bases and J dropped 7; count of bases not matched to a gene: 6. The CDR3 protein is CASSGTGGMNEQFF. The CDR3 DNA reads TGTGCCAGTTCCGGGACAGGGGGCATGAATGAGCAGTTCTTC.